Listed here is a single T cell receptor (beta chain). The antigen is not known. Per the germline V gene, CDR1 is SGHNT and CDR2 is YYREEE (reference sequence). This CDR3 has 13 residues. Trimming removed 0 bases at V and 2 bases at J, with 6 bases between. The data derive from a study of cytomegalovirus exposure and HLA in healthy donors. Study-level background: The platform used for the roughly 130 validation repertoires matched that of the roughly 720 first-cohort repertoires, a later analysis reported. Study-wide results and caveats: According to reports, the classifier identified cytomegalovirus status with high specificity and sensitivity. The authors listed some 150 TCR beta chains as cytomegalovirus-associated.

Sequencing was performed with immunoSEQ multiplex PCR; in TCRdb, only in-frame clones are kept and a portion is missing. Altogether under 250,000 clones are present, around nine tenths being singletons, with the ten largest covering about 3%. Material for sequencing was PBMCs. The origin of this receptor is a man aged 18 to 30 in good health and CMV-seronegative. This chain connects TRBV5-4 to TRBJ2-7; D unresolved. The CDR3 reads CASSLDRAYEQYF. CDR3 coding DNA: TGTGCCAGCAGCTTGGATAGAGCCTACGAGCAGTACTTC.